Below, one T cell receptor (beta chain) is given with its context. Its antigen is as yet unknown. This sample is part of a study of cytomegalovirus exposure and HLA in healthy donors. Findings of the study overall: A later analysis linked a missense variant in DCLRE1C to the trimming of TCR beta V and J genes.

Primers included in the PCR were 60 Vbeta and 13 Jbeta primers. This table comes from immunoSEQ multiplex PCR, and its TCRdb copy is limited to in-frame clones, with some not included. This table has 150,000 or so clones, about three quarters appearing once. Healthy people donating bone marrow made up the donors. Donors sampled were nominally healthy, though unrecorded immune exposures were likely. The sample consisted of PBMCs. The source is a woman in her thirties or forties in good health and CMV-seronegative.

In DNA form, the CDR3 reads TGTGCCAGCAGTGATTGGAAACTAGCGAACTCCTACAATGAGCAGTTCTTC. Translated: CASSDWKLANSYNEQFF. The chain links TRBV6-1 to TRBJ2-1; 7 positions agree with TRBD2. Germline lookup yields CDR1 MNHNS and CDR2 SASEGT. J lost 0 bases, V lost 3 bases, and 8 bases had no gene match. The CDR3 is 17 residues long.